The rows below give T cell receptor beta chains drawn from one sample of a study of identical twins. MiXCR, applied by TCRdb to the 5' RACE reads, yields one record per CDR3 protein. This sample yields approximately 220,000 distinct CDR3 sequences, of which approximately 8% are seen a single time; 5.4% belongs to the top ten. These data are also associated with another study on yellow fever vaccine responses in identical twins.

Sequenced material: CD8+ T cells sorted from blood. The receptor source for this set is a woman younger than 35 in good health. Both conserved end residues are part of each CDR3. A D gene is named only where the DNA matches it firmly. The listing skips clone size in some rows; elsewhere it reads once, few, many or a size class.

TRBJ2-3,-,-,TRBV14,CASSQDLYAAVYTQYF,TGTGCCAGCAGCCAAGATCTATATGCCGCGGTGTATACGCAGTATTTT
TRBJ2-3,-,-,TRBV9,CASSVDRPSTDTQYF,TGTGCCAGCAGCGTAGATAGACCGAGCACAGATACGCAGTATTTT
TRBJ2-1,-,TRBD2,TRBV6-2/TRBV6-3,CASSYRGTSGSPLLNEQFF,TGTGCCAGCAGTTACAGAGGGACTAGCGGGAGTCCCCTCCTCAATGAGCAGTTCTTC
TRBJ2-1,-,-,TRBV12-5,CASGLVLGGGDEQFF,TGTGCTAGTGGTTTGGTACTGGGGGGCGGGGATGAGCAGTTCTTC
TRBJ2-7,-,-,TRBV6-2/TRBV6-3,CASSLGGQGEQYF,TGTGCCAGCAGCTTGGGGGGGCAGGGAGAGCAGTACTTC
TRBJ2-1,many,TRBD2,TRBV3-1,CASSPELAGEYGNEQFF,TGTGCCAGCAGCCCCGAACTAGCGGGAGAATACGGGAATGAGCAGTTCTTC
TRBJ2-1,many,TRBD2,TRBV4-2,CASSQERGSSYNEQFF,TGTGCCAGCAGCCAAGAACGCGGGAGCTCCTACAATGAGCAGTTCTTC
TRBJ2-3,many,-,TRBV9,CASSVFRTDTQYF,TGTGCCAGCAGCGTATTTCGCACAGATACGCAGTATTTT
TRBJ2-5,many,TRBD2,TRBV6-1,CASSPALAGPKETQYF,TGTGCCAGCAGCCCCGCACTAGCGGGCCCAAAAGAGACCCAGTACTTC
TRBJ2-3,-,TRBD2,TRBV2,CASSGLAGSDTQYF,TGTGCCAGCAGTGGTCTAGCGGGATCGGATACGCAGTATTTT
TRBJ2-1,many,TRBD1,TRBV12-3/TRBV12-4,CASSFGTGAYNEQFF,TGTGCCAGCAGTTTCGGGACAGGGGCATACAATGAGCAGTTCTTC
TRBJ2-7,-,TRBD2,TRBV20-1,CSAKLAGGSISYEQYF,TGCAGTGCGAAACTAGCGGGAGGGTCCATATCCTACGAGCAGTACTTC
TRBJ2-2,-,-,TRBV6-1,CASSRQPERGELFF,TGTGCCAGCAGCCGCCAGCCAGAGAGGGGGGAGCTGTTTTTT
TRBJ2-5,-,TRBD1,TRBV7-9,CASSLVTGEETQYF,TGTGCCAGCAGCTTAGTGACAGGGGAAGAGACCCAGTACTTC
TRBJ1-2,few,TRBD1,TRBV7-3,CASSLTGGESYGYTF,TGTGCCAGCAGCTTAACAGGGGGCGAGAGCTATGGCTACACCTTC
TRBJ2-1,-,-,TRBV7-9,CASSRSSNEQFF,TGTGCCAGCAGCCGCAGTAGCAATGAGCAGTTCTTC
TRBJ2-7,many,-,TRBV27,CASSLSGVGYEQYF,TGTGCCAGCAGTTTATCAGGCGTCGGTTACGAGCAGTACTTC
TRBJ2-1,-,-,TRBV7-2,CASSLALGVDEQFF,TGTGCCAGCAGCTTAGCGCTAGGGGTGGATGAGCAGTTCTTC
TRBJ2-1,many,TRBD2,TRBV6-1,CASSTSGNNEQFF,TGTGCCAGCAGCACTAGCGGGAACAATGAGCAGTTCTTC
TRBJ2-7,few,TRBD2,TRBV6-1,CASRKRAGVPYEQYF,TGTGCCAGCAGGAAAAGAGCGGGAGTCCCCTACGAGCAGTACTTC
TRBJ1-2,many,-,TRBV25-1,CASSDPTLLPSYGYTF,TGTGCCAGCAGTGACCCAACTCTATTACCGAGTTATGGCTACACCTTC
TRBJ2-4,-,-,TRBV20-1,CSAEGGYIQYF,TGCAGTGCGGAGGGGGGATACATTCAGTACTTC
TRBJ2-7,few,-,TRBV5-1,CASSLDSHYEQYF,TGCGCCAGCAGCTTGGACAGCCACTACGAGCAGTACTTC
TRBJ1-1,-,-,TRBV7-9,CASSPSGYLNTEAFF,TGTGCCAGCAGCCCGTCGGGTTACCTGAACACTGAAGCTTTCTTT
TRBJ1-2,few,-,TRBV10-2,CASSESNQGNGYTF,TGCGCCAGCAGTGAGTCGAATCAGGGCAATGGCTACACCTTC
TRBJ2-1,-,-,TRBV16,CASSPRVLAADEQFF,TGTGCCAGCAGCCCTCGCGTACTAGCTGCCGATGAGCAGTTCTTC
TRBJ2-7,few,-,TRBV6-5,CASSWDGGQGIEQYF,TGTGCCAGCAGTTGGGACGGTGGGCAGGGGATCGAGCAGTACTTC
TRBJ2-3,-,TRBD1,TRBV24-1,CATSDPGTELTDTQYF,TGTGCCACCAGTGACCCAGGGACAGAACTCACAGATACGCAGTATTTT
TRBJ2-1,few,-,TRBV27,CASSLSLIAMSSYNEQFF,TGTGCCAGCAGTTTAAGTCTTATAGCGATGAGCTCCTACAATGAGCAGTTCTTC
TRBJ2-3,many,-,TRBV10-1,CASSESRIVDTQYF,TGCGCCAGCAGTGAGTCGCGAATAGTGGATACGCAGTATTTT
TRBJ2-1,-,-,TRBV20-1,CSARPGDLSYNEQFF,TGCAGTGCTAGACCGGGGGACCTCTCCTACAATGAGCAGTTCTTC
TRBJ2-3,many,-,TRBV10-1,CASSPTGSQRLTQYF,TGCGCCAGCAGTCCTACAGGATCTCAGCGCCTCACGCAGTATTTT
TRBJ2-1,many,TRBD1,TRBV6-5,CASSYGRGQPNEQFF,TGTGCCAGCAGTTACGGTCGGGGACAGCCCAATGAGCAGTTCTTC
TRBJ2-4,-,-,TRBV6-1,CASSEGWTGPDPLAKNIQYF,TGTGCCAGCAGTGAAGGTTGGACGGGGCCGGACCCTTTAGCCAAAAACATTCAGTACTTC
TRBJ2-5,many,TRBD1,TRBV27,CASSLSTGGWETQYF,TGTGCCAGCAGTTTATCGACAGGGGGCTGGGAGACCCAGTACTTC
TRBJ2-1,many,TRBD2,TRBV4-1,CASSQIAGEGSYNEQFF,TGCGCCAGCAGCCAAATAGCGGGAGAGGGCTCCTACAATGAGCAGTTCTTC
TRBJ2-3,many,TRBD2,TRBV15,CATSRGTSGGADTQYF,TGTGCCACCAGCAGAGGGACTAGCGGGGGGGCAGATACGCAGTATTTT